This T cell receptor beta chain was sequenced during a study of blood T cell repertoires in COVID-19. This CDR3 contains 14 residues. The germline V and J ends were trimmed by 2 bases and 3 bases, with 8 bases remaining between them. The V gene's germline CDR1 is SGHRS and CDR2 YFSETQ. How the authors handled the data: Amplification of reference gene primers was used by the study to estimate nucleated cell counts. Sequencing used immunoSEQ multiplex PCR; TCRdb keeps in-frame clones, though not all of them. V and J calls and clone size follow that table, whereas D and trimming were derived from the DNA. The table includes some 100,000 clones, about 90% detected once.

The chain recombines TRBV5-1 with TRBJ1-4, with unresolved D. The sequence derives from a woman between 65 and 79 years old with acute or convalescent COVID-19. Sequencing was done on a sample of peripheral blood. In nucleotides, the CDR3 is TGCGCCAGCAGCTTAGAGTTGCCTAATGAAAAACTGTTTTTT. As protein: CASSLELPNEKLFF.